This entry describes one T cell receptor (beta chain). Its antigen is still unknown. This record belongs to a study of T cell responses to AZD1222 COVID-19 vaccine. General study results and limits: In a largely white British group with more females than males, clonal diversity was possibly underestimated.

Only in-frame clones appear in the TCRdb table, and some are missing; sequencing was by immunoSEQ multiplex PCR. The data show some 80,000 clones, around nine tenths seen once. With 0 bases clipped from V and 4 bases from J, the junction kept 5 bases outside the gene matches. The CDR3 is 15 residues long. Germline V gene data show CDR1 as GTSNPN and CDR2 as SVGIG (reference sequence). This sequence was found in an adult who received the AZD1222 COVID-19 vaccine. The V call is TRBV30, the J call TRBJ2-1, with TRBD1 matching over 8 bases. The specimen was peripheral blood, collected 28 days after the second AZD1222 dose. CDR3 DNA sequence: TGTGCCTGGAGTGTAGGGTGGGACAGGTACAATGAGCAGTTCTTC. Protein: CAWSVGWDRYNEQFF.